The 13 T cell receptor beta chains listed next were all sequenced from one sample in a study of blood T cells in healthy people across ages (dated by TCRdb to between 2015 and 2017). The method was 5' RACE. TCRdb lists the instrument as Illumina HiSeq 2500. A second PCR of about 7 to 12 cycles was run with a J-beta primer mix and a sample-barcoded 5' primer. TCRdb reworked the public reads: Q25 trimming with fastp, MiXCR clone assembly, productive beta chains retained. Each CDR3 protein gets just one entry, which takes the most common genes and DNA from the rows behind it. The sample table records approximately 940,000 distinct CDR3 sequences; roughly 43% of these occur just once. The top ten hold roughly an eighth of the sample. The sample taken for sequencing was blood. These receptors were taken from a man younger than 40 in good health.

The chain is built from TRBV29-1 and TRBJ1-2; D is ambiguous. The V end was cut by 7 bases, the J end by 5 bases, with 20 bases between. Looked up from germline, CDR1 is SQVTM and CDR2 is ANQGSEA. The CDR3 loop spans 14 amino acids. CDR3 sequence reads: CSASPPAGWYGYTF. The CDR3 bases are TGCAGCGCCTCCCCCCCCGCAGGATGGTATGGCTACACCTTC.

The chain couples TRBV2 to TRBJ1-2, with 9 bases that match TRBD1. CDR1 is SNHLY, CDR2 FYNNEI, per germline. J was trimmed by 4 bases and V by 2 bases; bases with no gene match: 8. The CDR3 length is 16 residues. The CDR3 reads CASSEPDRGRTYGYTF. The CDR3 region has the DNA TGTGCCAGCAGTGAACCCGACAGGGGGAGGACCTATGGCTACACCTTC. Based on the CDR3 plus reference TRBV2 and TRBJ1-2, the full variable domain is EPEVTQTPSHQVTQMGQEVILRCVPISNHLYFYWYRQILGQKVEFLVSFYNNEISEKSEIFDDQFSVERPDGSNFTLKIRSTKLEDSAMYFCASSEPDRGRTYGYTFGSGTRLTVV.

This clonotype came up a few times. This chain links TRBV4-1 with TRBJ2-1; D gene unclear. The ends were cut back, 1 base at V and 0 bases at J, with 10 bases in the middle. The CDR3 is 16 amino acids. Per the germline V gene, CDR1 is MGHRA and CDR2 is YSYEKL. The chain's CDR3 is CASSQAAGSSYNEQFF. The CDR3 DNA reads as TGCGCCAGCAGCCAAGCTGCAGGTAGCTCCTACAATGAGCAGTTCTTC.

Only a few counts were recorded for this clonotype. The CDR3: CASSQDDGVYEQFF. DNA for the CDR3: TGTGCCAGCAGCCAAGATGACGGGGTGTATGAGCAGTTCTTC. J is TRBJ2-1 and V is TRBV14; D perhaps matches TRBD2 (5 bases). Germline assignment: CDR1 SGHDN and CDR2 FVKESK. Between the trimmed V and J ends, which lost 0 bases and 8 bases, there was a span of 11 bases. The CDR3 is made up of 14 amino acids. The variable domain in full, completed from reference TRBV14 and TRBJ2-1, reads EAGVTQFPSHSVIEKGQTVTLRCDPISGHDNLYWYRRVMGKEIKFLLHFVKESKQDESGMPNNRFLAERTGGTYSTLKVQPAELEDSGVYFCASSQDDGVYEQFFGPGTRLTVL.

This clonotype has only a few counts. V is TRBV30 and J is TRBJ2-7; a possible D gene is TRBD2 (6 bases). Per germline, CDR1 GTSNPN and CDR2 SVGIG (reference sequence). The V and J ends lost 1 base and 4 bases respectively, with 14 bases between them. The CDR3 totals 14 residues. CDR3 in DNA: TGTGCCTGGAGTGGGGGGGTGGGGCAATACGAGCAGTACTTC. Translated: CAWSGGVGQYEQYF.

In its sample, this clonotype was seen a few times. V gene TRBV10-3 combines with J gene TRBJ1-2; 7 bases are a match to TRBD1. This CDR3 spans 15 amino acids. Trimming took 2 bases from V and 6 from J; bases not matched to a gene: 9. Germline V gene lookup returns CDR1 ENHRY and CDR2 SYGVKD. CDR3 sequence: CAISETTGVSNGYTF. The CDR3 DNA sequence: TGTGCCATCAGTGAGACAACAGGGGTATCGAATGGCTACACCTTC.

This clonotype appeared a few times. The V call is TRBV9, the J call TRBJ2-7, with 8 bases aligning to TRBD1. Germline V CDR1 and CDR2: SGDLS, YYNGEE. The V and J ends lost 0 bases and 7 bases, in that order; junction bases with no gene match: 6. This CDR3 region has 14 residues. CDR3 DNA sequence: TGTGCCAGCAGCGTAGCTTACAGGGGGAGGGAGCAGTACTTC. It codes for CASSVAYRGREQYF.

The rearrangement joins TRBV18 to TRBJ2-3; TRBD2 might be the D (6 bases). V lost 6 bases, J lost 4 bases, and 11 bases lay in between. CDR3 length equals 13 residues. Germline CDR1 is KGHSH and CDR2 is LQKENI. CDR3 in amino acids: CASSPGLSDTQYF. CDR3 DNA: TGTGCCAGCTCCCCCGGACTATCAGATACGCAGTATTTT.

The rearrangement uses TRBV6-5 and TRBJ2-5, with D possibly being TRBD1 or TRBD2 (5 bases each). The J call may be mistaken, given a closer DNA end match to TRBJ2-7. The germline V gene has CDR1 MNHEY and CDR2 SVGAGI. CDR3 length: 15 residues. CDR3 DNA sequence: TGTGCCAGCGGGAACTTCCGGGACGGCCTCCTCGAGCAGTACTTC. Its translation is CASGNFRDGLLEQYF.

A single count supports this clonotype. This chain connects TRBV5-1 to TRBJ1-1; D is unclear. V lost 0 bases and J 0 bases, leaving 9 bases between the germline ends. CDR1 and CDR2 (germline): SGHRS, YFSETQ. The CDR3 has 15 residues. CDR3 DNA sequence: TGCGCCAGCAGCTTGGACGTGGGAATGAACACTGAAGCTTTCTTT. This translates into CASSLDVGMNTEAFF.

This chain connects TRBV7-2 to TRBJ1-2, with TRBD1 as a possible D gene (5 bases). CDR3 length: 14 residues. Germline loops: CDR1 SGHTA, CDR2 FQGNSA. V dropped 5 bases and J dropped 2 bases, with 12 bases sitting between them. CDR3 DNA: TGTGCCAGCAGCGCCACAAGGGGCAACTATGGCTACACCTTC. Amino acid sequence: CASSATRGNYGYTF.

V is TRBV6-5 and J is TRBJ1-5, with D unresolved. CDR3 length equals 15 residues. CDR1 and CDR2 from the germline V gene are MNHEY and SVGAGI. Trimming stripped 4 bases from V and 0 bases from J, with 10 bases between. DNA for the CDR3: TGTGCCAGCAGTTCGGACGGGTATAGCAATCAGCCCCAGCATTTT. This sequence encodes CASSSDGYSNQPQHF.

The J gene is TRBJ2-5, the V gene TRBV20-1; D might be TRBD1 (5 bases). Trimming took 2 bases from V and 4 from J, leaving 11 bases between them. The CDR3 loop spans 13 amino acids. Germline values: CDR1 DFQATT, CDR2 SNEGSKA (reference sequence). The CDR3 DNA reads TGCAGTGCTAGAAGGCAGGGCCGAGAGACCCAGTACTTC. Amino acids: CSARRQGRETQYF.